The 4 T cell receptor beta chains below all came from one sample that was sequenced in a study of early T cells in non-severe SARS-CoV-2 infection listed by TCRdb under 2021. The library was produced with 5' RACE. TCRdb lists the instrument as NextSeq 500. The public reads were quality trimmed at Q25 with fastp and then assembled into clones with MiXCR by TCRdb, keeping productive beta chains. One record per CDR3 amino acid sequence lists the most common genes and DNA. Within this sample are fewer than 100,000 distinct CDR3 sequences, with 9.5% to 15% of them counted one time only. The top ten constitute roughly 3.6% of the sample. Source material: whole blood. These receptors were obtained from an adult who was a healthcare worker with PCR-confirmed SARS-CoV-2 infection or an uninfected control (not recorded which).

The rearrangement links TRBV2 to TRBJ2-5; 13 bases are a match to TRBD2. The CDR3 covers 17 residues. CDR1 is SNHLY, CDR2 FYNNEI, per germline. Trimming cost V 1 base and J 2 bases; bases outside gene matches: 4. The CDR3: CASSEGRLAGGQETQYF. The CDR3, as DNA: TGTGCCAGCAGTGAAGGGCGACTAGCGGGAGGTCAAGAGACCCAGTACTTC.

In this sample, this clonotype turned up many times. V and J are TRBV2 and TRBJ2-2; perhaps TRBD2 as D (5 bases). Trimming pared 8 bases from V and 3 bases from J, leaving 25 bases between. CDR3 length: 18 amino acids. CDR1 and CDR2 from the germline V gene are SNHLY and FYNNEI. In nucleotides, the CDR3 is TGTGCCAGCGCCCCCGGGCAGCGTCGTGACGGGGACACCGGGGAGCTGTTTTTT. Amino acids: CASAPGQRRDGDTGELFF.

This clonotype has more than one count but fewer than ten. This chain uses TRBV6-2 or TRBV6-3 with TRBJ2-1; TRBD2 matches at 8 bases. Trimming removed 4 bases from V and 1 base from J; junction bases left unmatched: 15. Germline V lookup: CDR1 MNHEY, CDR2 SVGEGT. This CDR3 spans 19 amino acids. DNA for the CDR3: TGTGCCAGCAGTTCGCCCTTCGTCGCTAGCGGGTGGTCCTACAATGAGCAGTTCTTC. Residues: CASSSPFVASGWSYNEQFF.

This clonotype came up many times. DNA for the CDR3: TGTGCCAGCAGCCCGACACTGGGTACGGGGGCGCGGGGTCACACTGAAGCTTTCTTT. The encoded protein is CASSPTLGTGARGHTEAFF. J is TRBJ1-1 and V is TRBV3-1, with D possibly TRBD1 on 6 matching bases. V was trimmed by 4 bases and J by 3 bases, leaving 27 bases between them. The CDR3 runs 19 residues. The germline gives CDR1 LGHDT, CDR2 YNNKEL (reference sequence).